The clone carrying this T cell receptor (beta chain) was observed many times. Its antigen is not known. This sample stems from a study of T-cell reconstitution after alpha-beta-depleted transplantation in children. The study's findings and limits: From newly produced T cells came most of the T-cell counts and diversity one year after transplant.

Unique molecular identifiers were used in preparing the TCRbeta library. In TCRdb, the PCR reads were re-called with MiXCR into one record per CDR3 protein. The sample has about 110,000 distinct CDR3 sequences, about 6.5% seen once. Losses at the gene ends were 5 bases for V and 6 bases for J; bases not matched to a gene: 4. This CDR3 region has 12 residues. CDR1 SQVTM and CDR2 ANQGSEA come from the germline V gene. This sequence joins TRBV29-1 and TRBJ2-7; 10 nucleotides match TRBD1. The sample consisted of PBMCs, mostly from graft donor cells, taken 360 days after TCRalphabeta/CD19-depleted stem cell transplant. The receptor's source is a male patient between 2 and 15 years old who had a stem cell transplant for acute lymphoblastic leukemia, so the T cells may come from the graft donor. In nucleotides, the CDR3 is TGCAGCGTTAGGACAGGGGGATCCGAGCAGTACTTC. It encodes CSVRTGGSEQYF.